The 15 T cell receptor delta chains reported below all come from one sample, sequenced in a study of γδ T cells in repeated Plasmodium falciparum infection. TCRdb re-called clones from the multiplex PCR reads via CATT. The sample includes around 89,000 delta-chain clones, 1.4% of them seen just once. Bulk repertoires came from Vgamma9/Vdelta2+ or Vdelta2-negative gammadelta T cells flow-sorted from PBMC. The sample comprised gamma-delta T cells from blood. The receptor source for this set is a pool of human donors (malaria-infected and uninfected, not separated).

This clone has only a few counts. Translating this DNA gives a protein that differs at residue 11 from the TCRdb one, which belongs to a much larger clone; a read error is likely, and the protein shown is this translation. The chain joins TRDV3 to TRDJ1; D call uncertain. Germline CDR1 reads TVYSNPD; CDR2 reads GDNSRS (reference sequence). CDR3 length equals 15 residues. Written as DNA, the CDR3 is TGTGCCTTTATACGTTTGAGGGACTCCACCAATAAACTCATCTTT. Protein: CAFIRLRDSTNKLIF.

By sample share, this clone is medium-sized. Other nucleotide sequences from this sample produce the same CDR3. The chain uses TRDV1 and TRDJ1, with D tentatively TRDD3 (5 bases). Germline values: CDR1 TSWWSYY, CDR2 QGS. The V and J ends lost 2 bases and 0 bases respectively, with 10 bases between them. The CDR3 sequence is 15 residues long. CDR3 protein: CALGELGFYTDKLIF. CDR3 bases: TGTGCTCTTGGGGAATTGGGGTTTTACACCGATAAACTCATCTTT.

As regards this clone: The TCRdb protein, from a much larger clone, departs from this DNA's translation at residue 7, likely by read error; the protein shown derives from the DNA. The chain has TRDV1 and TRDJ1, with TRDD2 matching 9 bases. Germline matching of the DNA provided the J gene here, since TCRdb leaves it blank. After removal of 3 bases from V and 1 base from J, the junction contained 15 bases not matched to a gene. Germline loops: CDR1 TSWWSYY, CDR2 QGS. The CDR3 totals 19 residues. The CDR3 DNA is TGTGCTCTTGGGGATTCCCCTTCCTACGGAGGACACCCCACCGATAAACTCATCTTT. It codes for CALGDSPSYGGHPTDKLIF.

This clone appeared a few times. With a far larger clone one base away, a read error is the likely cause. Other DNA sequences in this specimen translate into the identical CDR3. The CDR3 region is CALGENSCGLLLWGIQKLIF. The CDR3 bases are TGTGCTCTTGGGGAAAATTCCTGCGGCCTTCTCCTGTGGGGGATACAGAAGCTCATCTTT. The V and J genes are TRDV1 and TRDJ1; TRDD3 aligns across 10 bases. CDR3 length: 20 amino acids. The germline gives CDR1 TSWWSYY, CDR2 QGS. The ends lost 2 bases at V and 11 bases at J; junction bases unmatched: 26.

This clone was observed a handful of times. The likely explanation is a read error, given a far larger clone one base away. The same CDR3 also results from other DNA sequences found in this sample. The chain has TRDV2 and TRDJ1; 8 bases align to TRDD3. The CDR3 loop spans 17 amino acids. Germline V lookup: CDR1 GEAIGNYY, CDR2 EKD. The CDR3 DNA reads TGTGCCTGTGACACCCTAACTGGGGGTTCTTACACCGATAAGCTCATCTTT. The encoded protein is CACDTLTGGSYTDKLIF.

This clone was found many times. As DNA, the CDR3 is TGTGCCTGTGACACCGTTCTACTGGGGTGGGGACCGTCGGGAGCCGATAAACTCATCTTT. Its translation: CACDTVLLGWGPSGADKLIF. The genes are TRDV2 and TRDJ1, with 7 bases matching TRDD3. Germline CDR1 is GEAIGNYY and CDR2 is EKD. There are 20 residues in the CDR3. V dropped 0 bases and J dropped 3; count of bases not matched to a gene: 21.

Notes on this clone: The protein that TCRdb holds for this DNA derives from a much larger clone and differs from the translated DNA at residue 10, which likely indicates a read error; the protein shown here is translated from the DNA. V gene TRDV1 combines with J gene TRDJ1; D not certain. The CDR3 length is 16 residues. Per germline, CDR1 TSWWSYY and CDR2 QGS. The germline V and J ends were trimmed by 0 bases and 1 base, with 12 bases remaining between them. The DNA for the CDR3 is TGTGCTCTTGGGGAACTGGACCCATTGTCCACCGATAAACTCATCTTT. It specifies CALGELDPLSTDKLIF.

As concerns this clone: A single base is all that separates this from a far larger clone, so a read error is likely. The identical CDR3 is also encoded by other nucleotide sequences in the sample. This chain links TRDV1 with TRDJ1, with 8 bases identical to TRDD3. Germline loops: CDR1 TSWWSYY, CDR2 QGS. The length of the CDR3 is 22 residues. The CDR3 sequence: CALGDEFSSRTGWGTYTDKLIF. The CDR3 DNA reads as TGTGCTCTTGGGGACGAATTCTCCTCCCGCACTGGCTGGGGGACGTACACCGATAAGCTCATCTTT.

There are many counts of this clone. The rearrangement uses TRDV1 and TRDJ1, with 7 bases lining up with TRDD3. Germline-derived CDR1 and CDR2 are TSWWSYY and QGS. The CDR3 consists of 17 residues. The junction had 11 bases not matched to a gene; V was cut back by 4 bases and J by 0 bases. The CDR3 region is CALGALPWGSYTDKLIF. The CDR3 nucleotides read TGTGCTCTTGGGGCTCTCCCCTGGGGGTCGTACACCGATAAACTCATCTTT.

Of note for this clone: Since a far larger clone is one base different, this is likely a read error. The sample holds other DNA sequences that translate to the same CDR3. J is TRDJ1 and V is TRDV1; TRDD3 matches at 9 bases. The J gene is absent in TCRdb and was assigned here via DNA matching to germline. This CDR3 region has 22 residues. Per the germline V gene, CDR1 is TSWWSYY and CDR2 is QGS. V shed 2 bases and J 0 bases; nucleotides not matched to a gene: 22. The CDR3 protein is CALGENPIKGLGDLLYTDKLIF. The CDR3, as DNA: TGTGCTCTTGGGGAAAACCCCATTAAGGGGCTGGGGGATCTCTTGTACACCGATAAACTCATCTTT.

The sample holds many counts of this clone. This may be a read error: a much more frequent sequence differs by one nucleotide. Other DNA sequences from this sample encode an identical CDR3 as well. The J gene is uncalled and the V gene is TRDV1; the table's D call of TRDD3 was not tested on the DNA. This CDR3 is built from 19 residues. Germline V gene data show CDR1 as TSWWSYY and CDR2 as QGS. The CDR3 coding sequence is TGTGCTCTTGGGGAAAGGCCCCACTCGACTGGGGGGAAAACCGATAAACTCATCTTC. The encoded protein is CALGERPHSTGGKTDKLIF.

This clone has only a few counts. Only one base separates this from a far larger clonotype, so it likely reflects a read error. In the same sample, other DNA sequences code for this CDR3. The gene calls are TRDV2 and TRDJ1; TRDD3 matches 13 bases. Here the J gene came from matching the DNA to germline, since TCRdb omits it. CDR1 and CDR2 (germline): GEAIGNYY, EKD. This CDR3 is built from 18 residues. The trim removed 3 bases at V and 1 base at J, leaving 10 bases unmatched. CDR3 amino acids: CACDVLGDTRSGTDKLIF. CDR3 nucleotides: TGTGCCTGTGACGTACTGGGGGATACGCGGTCGGGCACCGATAAACTCATCTTT.

This clone was picked up a small number of times. With only one base between it and a far larger clone, this is likely a read error. The sample contains more than one DNA sequence encoding this CDR3. The chain employs TRDV1 and TRDJ1, with TRDD3 identical over 11 bases. The J gene comes from matching the DNA to germline here; TCRdb lacks it. The CDR3 has 23 residues. The germline V gene has CDR1 TSWWSYY and CDR2 QGS. CDR3 in DNA: TGTGCTCTCGGGGAACTAGCCTCCTCTATCCTGTACTGGGGGATAAAGTACACCGATAAACTCATCTTT. The encoded protein is CALGELASSILYWGIKYTDKLIF.

Only a few counts were recorded for this clone. The protein TCRdb gives is from a much larger clone and does not agree with this DNA's translation at residue 5, likely a read error; the protein shown here comes from the DNA. The gene calls are TRDV1 and TRDJ1; 13 positions match TRDD3. TCRdb offers no J gene call, so here the DNA was matched to germline to obtain one. Germline CDR1 reads TSWWSYY; CDR2 reads QGS. The length of the CDR3 is 19 residues. The V and J ends lost 4 bases and 7 bases, in that order; junction bases with no gene match: 18. The CDR3 reads CALGGLSSYWGIRWAKLIF. DNA for the CDR3: TGTGCTCTTGGGGGACTCTCTTCCTACTGGGGGATACGGTGGGCTAAACTCATCTTT.

The sample holds a few counts of this clone. A single base is all that separates this from a far larger clone, so a read error is likely. Other nucleotide sequences in the sample specify the same CDR3. The rearrangement uses TRDV2 and TRDJ1; weak D call: TRDD3 (6 bases). The J gene, absent from TCRdb, was called here by matching the DNA to germline. The CDR3 consists of 19 residues. Germline V lookup: CDR1 GEAIGNYY, CDR2 EKD. CDR3 bases: TGTGCCTGTGGCAAGATCGCTTTTGGGGGGCCCAAGTACACTGATAAACTCATCTTT. As protein: CACGKIAFGGPKYTDKLIF.